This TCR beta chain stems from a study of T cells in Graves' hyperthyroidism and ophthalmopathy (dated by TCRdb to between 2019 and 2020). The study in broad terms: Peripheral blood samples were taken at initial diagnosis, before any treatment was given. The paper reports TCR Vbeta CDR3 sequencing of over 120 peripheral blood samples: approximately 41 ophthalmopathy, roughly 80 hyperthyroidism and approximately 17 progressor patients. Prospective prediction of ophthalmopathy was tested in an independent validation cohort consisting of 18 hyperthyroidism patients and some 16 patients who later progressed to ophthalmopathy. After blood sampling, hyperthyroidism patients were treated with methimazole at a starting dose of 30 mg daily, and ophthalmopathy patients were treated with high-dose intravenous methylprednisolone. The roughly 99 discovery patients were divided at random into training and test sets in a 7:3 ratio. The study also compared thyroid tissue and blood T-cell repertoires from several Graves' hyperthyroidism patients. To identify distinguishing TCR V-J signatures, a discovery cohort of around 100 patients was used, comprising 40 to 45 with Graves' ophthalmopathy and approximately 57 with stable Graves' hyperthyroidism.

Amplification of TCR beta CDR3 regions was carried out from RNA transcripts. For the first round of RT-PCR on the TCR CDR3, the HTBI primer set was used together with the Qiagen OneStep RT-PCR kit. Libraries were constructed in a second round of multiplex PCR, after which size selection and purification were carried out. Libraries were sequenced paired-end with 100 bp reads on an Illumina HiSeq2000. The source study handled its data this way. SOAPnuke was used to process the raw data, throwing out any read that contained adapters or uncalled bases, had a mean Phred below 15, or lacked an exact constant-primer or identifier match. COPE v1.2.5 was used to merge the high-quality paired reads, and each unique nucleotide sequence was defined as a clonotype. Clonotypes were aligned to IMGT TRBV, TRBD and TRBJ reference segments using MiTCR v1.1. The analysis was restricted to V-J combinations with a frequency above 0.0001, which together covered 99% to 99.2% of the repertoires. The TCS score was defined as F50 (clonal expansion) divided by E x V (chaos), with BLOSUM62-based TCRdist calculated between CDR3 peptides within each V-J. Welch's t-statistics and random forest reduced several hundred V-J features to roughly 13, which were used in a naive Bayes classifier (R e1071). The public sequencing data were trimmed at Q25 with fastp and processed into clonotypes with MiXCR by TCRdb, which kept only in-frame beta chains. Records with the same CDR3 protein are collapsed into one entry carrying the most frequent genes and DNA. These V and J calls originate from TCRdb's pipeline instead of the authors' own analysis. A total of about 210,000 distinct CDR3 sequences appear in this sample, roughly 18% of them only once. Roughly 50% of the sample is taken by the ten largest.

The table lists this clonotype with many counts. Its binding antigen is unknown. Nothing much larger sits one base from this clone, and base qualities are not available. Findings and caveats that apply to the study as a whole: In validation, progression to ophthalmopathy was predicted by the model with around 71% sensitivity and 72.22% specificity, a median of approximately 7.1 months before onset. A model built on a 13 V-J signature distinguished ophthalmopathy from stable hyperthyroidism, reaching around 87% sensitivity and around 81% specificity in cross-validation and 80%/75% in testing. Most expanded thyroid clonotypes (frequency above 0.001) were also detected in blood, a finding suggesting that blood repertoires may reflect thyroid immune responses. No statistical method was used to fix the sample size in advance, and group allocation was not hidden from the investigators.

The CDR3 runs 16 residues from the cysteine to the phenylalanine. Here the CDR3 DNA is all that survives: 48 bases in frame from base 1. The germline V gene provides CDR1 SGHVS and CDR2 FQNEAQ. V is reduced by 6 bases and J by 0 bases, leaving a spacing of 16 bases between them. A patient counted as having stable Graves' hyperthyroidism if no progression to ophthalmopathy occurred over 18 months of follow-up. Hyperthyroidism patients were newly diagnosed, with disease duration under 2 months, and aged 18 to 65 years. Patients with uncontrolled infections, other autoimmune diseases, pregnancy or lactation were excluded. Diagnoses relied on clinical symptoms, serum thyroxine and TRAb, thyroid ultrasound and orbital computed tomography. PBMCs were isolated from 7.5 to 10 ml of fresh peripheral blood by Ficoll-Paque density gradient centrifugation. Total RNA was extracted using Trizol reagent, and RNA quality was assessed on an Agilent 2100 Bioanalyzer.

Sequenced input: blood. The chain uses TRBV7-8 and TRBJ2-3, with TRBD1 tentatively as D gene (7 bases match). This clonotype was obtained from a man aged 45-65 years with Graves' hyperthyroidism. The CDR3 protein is CASRSEGALSTDTQYF. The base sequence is TGTGCCAGCAGATCGGAGGGGGCACTCAGCACAGATACGCAGTATTTT.